Presented here are 25 T cell receptor beta chains from one specimen sequenced in a study of cytomegalovirus exposure and HLA in healthy donors. The PCR used 60 Vbeta and 13 Jbeta primers. Generated by immunoSEQ multiplex PCR, the TCRdb table keeps only in-frame clones and is missing some. Altogether 140,000 or so clones are present, just over 70% being singletons, with the ten largest covering 1.5% to 2%. Material: PBMCs. These receptors all stem from a woman aged 25 to 39 in good health and CMV-seronegative.

CDR3 nucleotides: TGCACCAGCAGGAGCGGGGGGAACACCGGGGAGCTGTTTTTT. Amino acids: CTSRSGGNTGELFF. The chain couples TRBV1 to TRBJ2-2; TRBD2 is the table's D call, not checked against the DNA. TRBV1 is deemed a pseudogene. The length of the CDR3 is 14 residues.

The gene calls are TRBV9 and TRBJ1-4, with TRBD1 identical over 10 bases. This CDR3 has 17 residues. Germline V gives CDR1 SGDLS, CDR2 YYNGEE. V shed 3 bases, J shed 0 bases, and the junction held 5 bases outside the gene matches. The CDR3 DNA is TGTGCCAGCAGCGCCGAAGGGACAGGGGCAACTAATGAAAAACTGTTTTTT. Residues: CASSAEGTGATNEKLFF.

This clone has only a few counts. V usage is TRBV5-4 and J usage is TRBJ2-1; 8 bases map to TRBD1. V shed 5 bases and J 4 bases; nucleotides not matched to a gene: 11. Per germline, CDR1 SGHNT and CDR2 YYREEE (reference sequence). The CDR3 covers 16 residues. Here the CDR3 reads CASRKSGTGGYNEQFF. The CDR3 region has the DNA TGTGCCAGCAGGAAGTCCGGGACAGGCGGTTACAATGAGCAGTTCTTC.

V usage is TRBV2 and J usage is TRBJ1-5, with a weak D call TRBD1 (5 bases). CDR1 and CDR2 (germline): SNHLY, FYNNEI. The CDR3 is made up of 15 amino acids. Trimming left V 6 bases short and J 0 bases short, with 12 bases between. The CDR3 bases are TGTGCCAGCAGCGTGGGGGGACTTAGCAATCAGCCCCAGCATTTT. Amino acid sequence: CASSVGGLSNQPQHF.

This clone appeared a few times. The rearrangement links TRBV18 to TRBJ2-7; 10 nucleotides align to TRBD1. Trimming took 2 bases from V and 2 from J; bases not matched to a gene: 6. Germline CDR1 is KGHSH and CDR2 is LQKENI. The CDR3 extends over 16 amino acids. The CDR3 loop reads CASSPLGQGTTYEQYF. As DNA, the CDR3 is TGTGCCAGCTCACCATTGGGACAGGGGACAACCTACGAGCAGTACTTC.

The CDR3 nucleotides read TGCGCCAGCAGCTTTGCGGGGGGGCTCTCCTACAATGAGCAGTTCTTC. It is translated as CASSFAGGLSYNEQFF. The rearrangement links TRBV5-1 to TRBJ2-1; the match to TRBD2 covers 9 bases. The length of the CDR3 is 16 residues. Germline CDR1 and CDR2: SGHRS and YFSETQ. V gave up 2 bases and J gave up 0 bases; unmatched junction bases: 3.

This clone was recorded a few times. The rearrangement links TRBV6-1 to TRBJ2-6; D possibly corresponds to TRBD2 (5 bases). Per germline, CDR1 MNHNS and CDR2 SASEGT. This CDR3 is built from 12 residues. CDR3 DNA sequence: TGTGCGGAGGCAAAGGGGGCCAACGTCCTGACTTTC. Residues: CAEAKGANVLTF.

This clone appeared once. The V call is TRBV5-6, the J call TRBJ1-1; 9 bases match TRBD1. The CDR3 runs to 14 residues. Losses at the gene ends were 4 bases for V and 4 bases for J; bases not matched to a gene: 5. CDR1 is SGHDT, CDR2 YYEEEE, per germline. The CDR3 spells CASSLQGAGTEAFF. For the CDR3, the DNA is TGTGCCAGCAGCCTACAGGGGGCCGGCACTGAAGCTTTCTTT.

DNA for the CDR3: TGTGCCAGCAGCCACAGGGGGGCTGGAAACACCATATATTTT. Residues: CASSHRGAGNTIYF. The chain recombines TRBV7-8 with TRBJ1-3; the match to TRBD1 covers 8 bases. Germline V gene sequence: CDR1 SGHVS, CDR2 FQNEAQ. With V trimmed by 5 bases and J by 2 bases, 2 bases remained unmatched. The CDR3 consists of 14 residues.

V is TRBV6-1 and J is TRBJ2-1, with 13 bases identical to TRBD2. The trim removed 4 bases at V and 9 bases at J, leaving 3 bases unmatched. The CDR3 sequence is 14 residues long. CDR1 and CDR2 from the germline V gene are MNHNS and SASEGT. The CDR3 loop is CASSGTSGGAEQFF. In nucleotides, the CDR3 is TGTGCCAGCAGTGGCACTAGCGGGGGGGCTGAGCAGTTCTTC.

The chain uses TRBV9 and TRBJ1-2; D is possibly TRBD1 (5 bases). V lost 0 bases, J lost 5 bases, and 14 bases lay in between. The length of the CDR3 is 15 residues. Germline lookup yields CDR1 SGDLS and CDR2 YYNGEE. The CDR3 nucleotides read TGTGCCAGCAGCGTAGCGGGGCGGGGTCCTTATGGCTACACCTTC. This encodes CASSVAGRGPYGYTF.

The genes are TRBV18 and TRBJ1-2; TRBD1 matches 11 bases. J lost 1 base, V lost 3 bases, and 7 bases had no gene match. The CDR3 has 17 amino acids. In germline, CDR1 is KGHSH, CDR2 LQKENI. The CDR3 protein is CASSPPDRGQGNYGYTF. CDR3 in DNA: TGTGCCAGCTCACCGCCGGACAGGGGGCAAGGTAACTATGGCTACACCTTC.

This chain joins TRBV5-1 and TRBJ2-7; TRBD2 is a possible D gene (5 bases). Deletions cut 0 bases from V and 6 bases from J, with 13 bases between. Germline V gives CDR1 SGHRS, CDR2 YFSETQ. This CDR3 comprises 14 residues. CDR3 DNA sequence: TGCGCCAGCAGCTTGGCCCCGGAGGTCCCCGAGCAGTACGTC. This translates into CASSLAPEVPEQYV.

J is TRBJ1-3 and V is TRBV6-5; the match to TRBD1 covers 8 bases. V was clipped by 6 bases and J by 1 base; unmatched bases: 5. The CDR3 loop spans 15 amino acids. CDR1 and CDR2 from the germline V gene are MNHEY and SVGAGI. The CDR3 bases are TGTGCCAGCAGACGGACAGGGTCTTCTGGAAACACCATATATTTT. Translated: CASRRTGSSGNTIYF.

This chain links TRBV30 with TRBJ2-1; D gene unclear. CDR1 is GTSNPN and CDR2 is SVGIG in the germline V gene (reference sequence). The V end was cut by 3 bases, the J end by 0 bases, with 9 bases between. The CDR3 spans 14 residues. CDR3 sequence (DNA): TGTGCCTGGAGGGCGGCCAGCTCCTACAATGAGCAGTTCTTC. This codes for CAWRAASSYNEQFF. The entire variable domain, with the rest obtained from reference TRBV30 and TRBJ2-1, is as follows: SQTIHQWPATLVQPVGSPLSLECTVEGTSNPNLYWYRQAAGRGLQLLFYSVGIGQISSEVPQNLSASRPQDRQFILSSKKLLLSDSGFYLCAWRAASSYNEQFFGPGTRLTVL.

This clone has a handful of counts. This chain links TRBV5-1 with TRBJ2-1; 11 nucleotides line up with TRBD2. Germline V gene lookup returns CDR1 SGHRS and CDR2 YFSETQ. Trimming at V came to 0 bases and at J to 11 bases, leaving 4 bases not matched to a gene. CDR3 length equals 14 residues. The CDR3 protein is CASSLELAGGQQFF. The CDR3 DNA reads as TGCGCCAGCAGCTTGGAGCTAGCGGGGGGCCAGCAGTTCTTC.

This clone was observed a few times. V gene TRBV4-2 combines with J gene TRBJ2-3, with D tentatively TRBD2 (5 bases). The CDR3 spans 16 residues. V lost 0 bases and J 0 bases, leaving 10 bases between the germline ends. CDR1 and CDR2 (germline): LGHNA, YNFKEQ. The CDR3 region is CASSQELALSTDTQYF. CDR3 coding DNA: TGTGCCAGCAGCCAAGAGCTAGCCCTAAGCACAGATACGCAGTATTTT.

A note on this clone: The same CDR3 also results from other DNA sequences found in this sample. The rearrangement uses TRBV18 and TRBJ1-5; no clear D gene. There are 14 residues in the CDR3. Germline CDR1 and CDR2: KGHSH and LQKENI. V lost 6 bases and J 2 bases, leaving 11 bases between the germline ends. The CDR3 loop is CASSQSGGNQPQHF. Written as DNA, the CDR3 is TGTGCCAGCTCCCAATCCGGGGGCAATCAGCCCCAGCATTTT.

This clone was recorded a few times. The genes are TRBV6-1 and TRBJ2-7; 13 nucleotides match TRBD2. This CDR3 region has 16 residues. Trimming cost V 2 bases and J 3 bases; bases outside gene matches: 4. Germline V gene sequence: CDR1 MNHNS, CDR2 SASEGT. The CDR3 is CASSESRLAGGYEQYF. The CDR3 DNA reads TGTGCCAGCAGTGAATCGCGACTAGCGGGAGGCTACGAGCAGTACTTC.

V and J are TRBV6-6 and TRBJ2-7; 8 bases map to TRBD1. Germline assignment: CDR1 MNHNY and CDR2 SVGAGI (reference sequence). J gave up 3 bases and V 6 bases, and 10 bases lay outside the gene matches. The CDR3 runs to 15 residues. CDR3 amino acids: CASSGPDRGIYEQYV. As DNA, the CDR3 is TGTGCCAGCAGCGGACCCGACAGGGGAATCTACGAGCAGTACGTC.

The chain joins TRBV2 to TRBJ2-7; 8 positions match TRBD2. V dropped 1 base and J dropped 3; count of bases not matched to a gene: 8. Per germline, CDR1 SNHLY and CDR2 FYNNEI. The CDR3 has 16 residues. CDR3 coding DNA: TGTGCCAGCAGTGAAGGCCCAGCGGGGGCCGGCTACGAGCAGTACGTC. This gives the protein CASSEGPAGAGYEQYV.

This clone was found a few times. This chain links TRBV6-1 with TRBJ1-1; D gene uncertain. The CDR3 runs 14 residues. Per germline, CDR1 MNHNS and CDR2 SASEGT. Between the trimmed V and J ends, which lost 7 bases and 0 bases, there was a span of 12 bases. CDR3 sequence: CASIPEGLNTEAFF. DNA for the CDR3: TGTGCCAGCATTCCGGAGGGCTTGAACACTGAAGCTTTCTTT.

The chain has TRBV28 and TRBJ1-5; weak D call: TRBD1 (6 bases). Germline V gene data show CDR1 as MDHEN and CDR2 as SYDVKM. The V and J ends lost 4 bases and 13 bases respectively, with 14 bases between them. This CDR3 region has 12 residues. CDR3 residues: CASSSFDRIQHF. CDR3 DNA: TGTGCCAGCAGTTCATTTGACAGGATACAGCATTTT. Full variable domain (remainder filled in from reference TRBV28 and TRBJ1-5): DVKVTQSSRYLVKRTGEKVFLECVQDMDHENMFWYRQDPGLGLRLIYFSYDVKMKEKGDIPEGYSVSREKKERFSLILESASTNQTSMYLCASSSFDRIQHFGDGTRLSIL.

V usage is TRBV5-4 and J usage is TRBJ2-7; 10 nucleotides align to TRBD1. The V gene end was trimmed by 4 bases and the J gene end by 2 bases; junction bases not matched to a gene: 6. Germline V gene sequence: CDR1 SGHNT, CDR2 YYREEE (reference sequence). The length of the CDR3 is 15 residues. The CDR3 reads CASSAGTGDTYEQYF. CDR3 DNA: TGTGCCAGCAGCGCCGGGACAGGGGACACCTACGAGCAGTACTTC.

This clone was observed a few times. The chain links TRBV25-1 to TRBJ2-5; possible D gene TRBD2, 6 bases. The CDR3 contains 13 residues. The germline gives CDR1 MGHDK, CDR2 SYGVNS. Trimming cost V 7 bases and J 1 base, with 10 bases left between them. The CDR3 coding sequence is TGTGCCAGCAACTGGGGAGGCCAAGAGACCCAGTACTTC. It specifies CASNWGGQETQYF. Based on the CDR3 plus reference TRBV25-1 and TRBJ2-5, the full variable domain is EADIYQTPRYLVIGTGKKITLECSQTMGHDKMYWYQQDPGMELHLIHYSYGVNSTEKGDLSSESTVSRIRTEHFPLTLESARPSHTSQYLCASNWGGQETQYFGPGTRLLVL.